A single sample is the source of the 18 T cell receptor beta chains below, sequenced in a study of blood T cell repertoires in COVID-19. Method: immunoSEQ multiplex PCR; TCRdb's copy keeps in-frame clones and lacks some. The table shows about 160,000 clones, with roughly 81% occurring only once. Sequenced: peripheral blood. These receptors were obtained from a man between 40 and 49 years old with acute or convalescent COVID-19.

In this sample, this clone turned up once. This chain joins TRBV2 and TRBJ1-1, with no clear D. The germline CDR1 and CDR2 sequences are SNHLY and FYNNEI. Trimming stripped 7 bases from V and 7 bases from J, with 7 bases between. The CDR3 has 10 residues. As DNA, the CDR3 is TGTGCCAGCACGGAGAATGAAGCTTTCTTT. It specifies CASTENEAFF.

This chain uses TRBV10-3 with TRBJ1-1; D might be TRBD1 (6 bases). Germline V CDR1 and CDR2: ENHRY, SYGVKD. V lost 4 bases and J 0 bases, leaving 21 bases between the germline ends. The CDR3 sequence is 18 residues long. CDR3 nucleotides: TGTGCCATCAGTGTGAGGGGGTACTTCAGGCGCATGAACACTGAAGCTTTCTTT. Protein: CAISVRGYFRRMNTEAFF.

The chain employs TRBV27 and TRBJ1-2; no clear D. V dropped 3 bases and J dropped 4 bases, with 6 bases sitting between them. The CDR3 extends over 12 amino acids. Germline assignment: CDR1 MNHEY and CDR2 SMNVEV (reference sequence). The CDR3 sequence is CASSLSVYGYTF. CDR3 DNA sequence: TGTGCCAGCAGTTTGTCGGTCTATGGCTACACCTTC.

In this sample, this clone turned up once. The genes are TRBV5-1 and TRBJ2-5; 8 bases are shared with TRBD2. Germline CDR1 reads SGHRS; CDR2 reads YFSETQ. This CDR3 region has 15 residues. V trimming: 2 bases; J trimming: 5 bases; junction bases outside the gene matches: 8. The CDR3 DNA reads as TGCGCCAGCAGCTTTAGGTCGGGGGGGACGGAGACCCAGTACTTC. Translated, it gives CASSFRSGGTETQYF.

The chain is built from TRBV4-1 and TRBJ2-7; possibly TRBD1 for D (7 bases). This CDR3 has 14 amino acids. Trimming left V 4 bases short and J 7 bases short, with 17 bases between. CDR1 is MGHRA, CDR2 YSYEKL, per germline. The CDR3 DNA sequence: TGCGCCAGCAGCCGGTTACCCAGGGGGGAAGAGCAGTACTTC. Translated, it gives CASSRLPRGEEQYF.

This clone was observed once. The chain combines TRBV18 with TRBJ2-3; 7 bases fit TRBD1. The CDR3 sequence is 17 residues long. V trimming: 3 bases; J trimming: 0 bases; junction bases outside the gene matches: 9. The germline CDR1 and CDR2 sequences are KGHSH and LQKENI. The CDR3 loop reads CASSPSRQGPSTDTQYF. The CDR3 nucleotides read TGTGCCAGCTCACCGTCTCGACAGGGACCTAGCACAGATACGCAGTATTTT.

The chain recombines TRBV7-2 with TRBJ1-3, with TRBD1 matching over 7 bases. The CDR3 extends over 15 amino acids. Germline-derived CDR1 and CDR2 are SGHTA and FQGNSA. V was clipped by 6 bases and J by 4 bases; unmatched bases: 9. In DNA, the CDR3 is TGTGCCAGCAGTCTCGGAAGGGGGCTAGGAAACACCATATATTTT. The encoded protein is CASSLGRGLGNTIYF.

On this clone: The same CDR3 also results from other DNA sequences found in this sample. The chain's CDR3 is CASSEARVNTGELFF. The CDR3 DNA follows: TGTGCCAGCAGTGAAGCCAGGGTAAACACCGGGGAGCTGTTTTTT. V gene TRBV6-1 combines with J gene TRBJ2-2; D possibly corresponds to TRBD1 (5 bases). This CDR3 region has 15 residues. The V end lost 0 bases, the J end lost 2 bases, and 7 bases lay between the germline ends. CDR1 is MNHNS, CDR2 SASEGT, per germline.

The chain recombines TRBV29-1 with TRBJ1-1; the D gene is possibly TRBD1 (6 bases). V lost 7 bases, J lost 2 bases, and 14 bases lay in between. The CDR3 extends over 13 amino acids. Germline CDR1 SQVTM, CDR2 ANQGSEA. In DNA form, the CDR3 reads TGCAGCGCCGAGACAGGTATCAACACTGAAGCTTTCTTT. As protein: CSAETGINTEAFF.

This chain joins TRBV18 and TRBJ2-5, with 9 bases that match TRBD1. V was pared by 2 bases and J by 0 bases, with 1 base of the junction left unmatched. Germline V gene sequence: CDR1 KGHSH, CDR2 LQKENI. The CDR3 has 15 residues. The CDR3 reads CASSPRQGDQETQYF. The CDR3 DNA reads as TGTGCCAGCTCACCAAGACAGGGGGACCAAGAGACCCAGTACTTC.

This clone was observed a few times. This chain connects TRBV2 to TRBJ2-1; 8 nucleotides agree with TRBD2. V gave up 8 bases and J gave up 3 bases; unmatched junction bases: 6. CDR3 length: 14 amino acids. Germline CDR1 is SNHLY and CDR2 is FYNNEI. CDR3 residues: CASEVGGGYNEQFF. CDR3 coding DNA: TGTGCCAGCGAAGTCGGGGGGGGCTACAATGAGCAGTTCTTC.

This clone was picked up a small number of times. This sequence joins TRBV7-6 and TRBJ2-5; the D gene is possibly TRBD1 (6 bases). Looked up from germline, CDR1 is SGHVS and CDR2 is FNYEAQ. The CDR3 has 15 amino acids. Trimming cost V 0 bases and J 1 base, with 9 bases left between them. The CDR3 bases are TGTGCCAGCAGCTTAGCGGGGGCCCTCCAAGAGACCCAGTACTTC. The encoded protein is CASSLAGALQETQYF.

This clone was detected only once. This sequence joins TRBV19 and TRBJ1-2; D remains ambiguous. V shed 5 bases and J shed 3 bases, with 19 bases lying between them. This CDR3 is 16 amino acids long. Germline values: CDR1 LNHDA, CDR2 SQIVND (reference sequence). CDR3 in DNA: TGTGCCAGTAGTCCTGGCGGGAAGAGTCGAGACTATGGCTACACCTTC. Encoded protein: CASSPGGKSRDYGYTF.

The chain employs TRBV12-3 or TRBV12-4 and TRBJ1-2; D is uncertain. The CDR3 consists of 13 residues. V lost 3 bases, J lost 4 bases, and 9 bases lay in between. CDR3: CASSFSEIYGYTF. The CDR3 DNA sequence: TGTGCCAGCAGTTTTTCCGAGATCTATGGCTACACCTTC.

The genes are TRBV12-3 or TRBV12-4 and TRBJ2-3, with a tentative D call TRBD2 (6 bases). With 3 bases removed from V and 9 bases from J, the gap between germline ends came to 13 bases. The CDR3 length is 13 residues. CDR3 sequence reads: CASSLPGGRTQYF. DNA for the CDR3: TGTGCCAGCAGTTTGCCTGGGGGGAGGACGCAGTATTTT.

This chain uses TRBV19 with TRBJ2-5; TRBD1 matches 7 bases. J gave up 5 bases and V 6 bases, and 9 bases lay outside the gene matches. Germline CDR1 LNHDA, CDR2 SQIVND (reference sequence). There are 14 residues in the CDR3. The CDR3 nucleotides read TGTGCCAGTAGGCGCACAGGGGATGGGGAGACCCAGTACTTC. Translating it yields CASRRTGDGETQYF. The whole variable domain, filled in from reference TRBV19 and TRBJ2-5, reads DGGITQSPKYLFRKEGQNVTLSCEQNLNHDAMYWYRQDPGQGLRLIYYSQIVNDFQKGDIAEGYSVSREKKESFPLTVTSAQKNPTAFYLCASRRTGDGETQYFGPGTRLLVL.

The chain is built from TRBV6-4 and TRBJ2-1; the match to TRBD1 covers 8 bases. V lost 4 bases and J lost 4; bases outside the gene matches: 6. This CDR3 region has 15 residues. CDR1 and CDR2 (germline): MRHNA, SNTAGT. The CDR3 loop is CASSADRGPYNEQFF. In DNA form, the CDR3 reads TGTGCCAGCAGTGCAGACAGGGGCCCTTACAATGAGCAGTTCTTC.

The J gene is TRBJ2-5, the V gene TRBV5-1; tentative D call: TRBD1 (6 bases). Germline V gene data show CDR1 as SGHRS and CDR2 as YFSETQ. Trimming stripped 3 bases from V and 5 bases from J, with 17 bases between. The CDR3 has 15 amino acids. DNA of the CDR3: TGCGCCAGCAGCTCAACGACTGCGCAGGGGGAGACCCAGTACTTC. Its protein product is CASSSTTAQGETQYF.